Described below is a single T cell receptor beta chain sequence and its context. The sample is drawn from a study of shared clonotypes between healthy human individuals. Per the germline V gene, CDR1 is GTSNPN and CDR2 is SVGIG (reference sequence). The CDR3 is 16 residues long. Trimming removed 0 bases from V and 0 bases from J, with 12 bases in between. It was across several immunoSEQ plates that each subset's genomic DNA was evenly split. Assay: immunoSEQ multiplex PCR; the TCRdb copy retains only in-frame clones and omits some. The table records 2 million to 2.5 million clones, approximately 90% of them present only once.

The V call is TRBV30, the J call TRBJ1-5; D is uncertain. The source is a young man in good health. Some clones in this sample may be carry-over from other donors' samples. The sequencing input was naive CD4+ T cells from PBMCs. Sample subset: CD45RA+ positively selected. Here the CDR3 DNA reads TGTGCCTGGAGTGTCAGTGGCGGACGTAGCAATCAGCCCCAGCATTTT. Its protein product is CAWSVSGGRSNQPQHF.